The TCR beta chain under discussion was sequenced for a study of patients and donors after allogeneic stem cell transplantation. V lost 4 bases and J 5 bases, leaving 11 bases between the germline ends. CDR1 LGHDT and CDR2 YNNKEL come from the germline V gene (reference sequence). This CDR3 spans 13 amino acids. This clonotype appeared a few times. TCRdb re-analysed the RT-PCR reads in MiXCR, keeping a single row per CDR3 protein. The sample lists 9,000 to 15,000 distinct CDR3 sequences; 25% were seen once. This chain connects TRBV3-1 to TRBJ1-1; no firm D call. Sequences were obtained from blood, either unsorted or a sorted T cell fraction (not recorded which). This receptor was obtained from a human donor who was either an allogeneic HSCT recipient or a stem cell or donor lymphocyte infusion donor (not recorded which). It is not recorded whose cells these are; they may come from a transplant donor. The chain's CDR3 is CASSLRGLTEAFF. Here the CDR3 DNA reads TGTGCCAGCAGCCTTCGGGGATTGACTGAAGCTTTCTTT.